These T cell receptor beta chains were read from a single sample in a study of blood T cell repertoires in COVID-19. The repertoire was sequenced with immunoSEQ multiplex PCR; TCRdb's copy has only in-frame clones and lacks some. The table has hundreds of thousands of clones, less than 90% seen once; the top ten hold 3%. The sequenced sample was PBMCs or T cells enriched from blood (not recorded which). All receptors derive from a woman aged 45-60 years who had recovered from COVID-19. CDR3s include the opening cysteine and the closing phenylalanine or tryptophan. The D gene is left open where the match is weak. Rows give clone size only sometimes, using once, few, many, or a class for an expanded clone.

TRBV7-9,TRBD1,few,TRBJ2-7,TGTGCCAGCAGCTTAGCGAAACAGGGGACCTACGAGCAGTACTTC,CASSLAKQGTYEQYF
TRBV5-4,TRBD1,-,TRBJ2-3,TGTGCCAGCAGCTTGGAGACAGGGGTTACGCAGTATTTT,CASSLETGVTQYF
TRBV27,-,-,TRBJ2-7,TGTGCCAGCAGTGCGACCAGGAGGTACGAGCAGTACTTC,CASSATRRYEQYF
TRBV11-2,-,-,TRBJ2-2,TGTGCCAGCAGCCCCAGGTCCTGGGAGCCGAACACCGGGGAGCTGTTTTTT,CASSPRSWEPNTGELFF
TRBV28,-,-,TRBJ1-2,TGTGCCAGCAGTTCACCGGGGTTTAACTATGGCTACACCTTC,CASSSPGFNYGYTF
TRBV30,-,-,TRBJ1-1,TGTGCCTGGAGTGTACGGGTGAACACTGAAGCTTTCTTT,CAWSVRVNTEAFF
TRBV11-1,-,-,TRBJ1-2,TGTGCCAGCAGCCCTTGGACAGATGGGTATGGCTACACCTTC,CASSPWTDGYGYTF
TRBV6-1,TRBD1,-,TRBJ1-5,TGTGCCAGCAGTGAAGATCAAAGGACAGGGTCAGGTCAGCCCCAGCATTTT,CASSEDQRTGSGQPQHF
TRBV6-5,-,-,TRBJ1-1,TGTGCCAGCAGTTACCCAGGGAACACTGAAGCTTTCTTT,CASSYPGNTEAFF
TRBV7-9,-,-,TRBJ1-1,TGTGCCAGCAGCTTAGTAGAGAACACTGAAGCTTTCTTT,CASSLVENTEAFF
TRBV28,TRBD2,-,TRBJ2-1,TGTGCCAGCAGTTTAGCGGGAGGATCCTACAATGAGCAGTTCTTC,CASSLAGGSYNEQFF
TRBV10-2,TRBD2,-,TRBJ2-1,TGCGCCAGCACTATAGCGGGAGTCGGTACAAGTGAGCAGTTCTTC,CASTIAGVGTSEQFF
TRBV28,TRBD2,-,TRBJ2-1,TGTGCCAGCAGCCCCAGCGGGAGCCGCTACAATGAGCAGTTCTTC,CASSPSGSRYNEQFF
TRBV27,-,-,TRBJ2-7,TGTGCCAGCAGTGGCTCAGGGGCGCGGTACGAGCAGTACTTC,CASSGSGARYEQYF
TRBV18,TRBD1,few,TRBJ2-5,TGTGCCAGCTCACGATCGACAGGGGGCAGCAAGACCCAGTACTTC,CASSRSTGGSKTQYF
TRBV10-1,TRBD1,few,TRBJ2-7,TGCGCCAGCACTCAGGACAGGGACTCCGAGCAGTACTTC,CASTQDRDSEQYF
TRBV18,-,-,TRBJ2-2,TGTGCCAGCTCAGACGACAGTGCGAACACCGGGGAGCTGTTTTTT,CASSDDSANTGELFF
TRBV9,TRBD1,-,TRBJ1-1,TGTGCCAGCAGCGTGGGACAGGGGGCAAACACTGAAGCTTTCTTT,CASSVGQGANTEAFF
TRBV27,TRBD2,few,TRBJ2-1,TGTGCCAGCAGTCGCACTAGCGGGATTCAGGAGCAGTTCTTC,CASSRTSGIQEQFF
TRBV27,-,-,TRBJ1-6,TGTGCCAGCAGGGGAGGCAGGGCGTGGAATTCACCCCTCCACTTT,CASRGGRAWNSPLHF
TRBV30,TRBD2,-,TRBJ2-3,TGTGCCTGGAGATTTAGCGGGGCCACAGATACGCAGTATTTT,CAWRFSGATDTQYF
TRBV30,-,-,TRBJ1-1,TGTGCCTGGCGGGGGGGTCTAGGGGGGGGGATGACTGAAGCTTTCTTT,CAWRGGLGGGMTEAFF
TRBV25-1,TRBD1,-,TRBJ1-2,TGTGCCAGCAGTGGGACAGGGTATGGCTACACCTTC,CASSGTGYGYTF
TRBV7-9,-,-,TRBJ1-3,TGTGCCAGCAGCTTGGGACACGGAAACACCATATATTTT,CASSLGHGNTIYF
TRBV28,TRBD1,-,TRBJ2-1,TGTGCCAGCAGTTTATCGGGACAGGGGGCATGGAATGAGCAGTTCTTC,CASSLSGQGAWNEQFF
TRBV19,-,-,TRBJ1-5,TGTGCCAGTAGTATTGAGGGCGGCCGGAAGCCCCAGCATTTT,CASSIEGGRKPQHF
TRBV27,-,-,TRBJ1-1,TGTGCCAGCAGTCCCGCCGGGGGGCGGGGTGAAGCTTTCTTT,CASSPAGGRGEAFF
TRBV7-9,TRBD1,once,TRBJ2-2,TGTGCCAGCAGCTTAGCTTCAGGGGGAACCGGGGAGCTGTTTTTT,CASSLASGGTGELFF
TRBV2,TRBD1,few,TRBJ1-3,TGTGCCAGCAGGGGCCAGGGGGCCTACACCATATATTTT,CASRGQGAYTIYF
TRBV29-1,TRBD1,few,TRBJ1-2,TGCAGCGTTGAGGGGACAGGGGGAGTCTACACCTTC,CSVEGTGGVYTF
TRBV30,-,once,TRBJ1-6,TGTGCCTGGACTTACCGAGAAAATTCACCCCTCCACTTT,CAWTYRENSPLHF
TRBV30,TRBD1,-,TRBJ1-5,TGTGCCTGGAGTACCCAGTGGTCGGGACAGAATCAGCCCCAGCATTTT,CAWSTQWSGQNQPQHF
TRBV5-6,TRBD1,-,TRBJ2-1,TGTGCCAGCAGCTTTGACAGGGGGGAATACAATGAGCAGTTCTTC,CASSFDRGEYNEQFF
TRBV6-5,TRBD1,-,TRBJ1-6,TGTGCCAGCAGGGCCGGGACAGGATCACCCCTCCACTTT,CASRAGTGSPLHF
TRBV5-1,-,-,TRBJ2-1,TGCGCCAGCGGTCGGGCCGGGGATGGGCAGTTCTTC,CASGRAGDGQFF
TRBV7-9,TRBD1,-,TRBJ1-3,TGTGCCAGCAGCGGGACAGGGTGGGCTGGAAACACCATATATTTT,CASSGTGWAGNTIYF
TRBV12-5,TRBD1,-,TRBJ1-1,TGTGCTAGTGGTAGTCGGGACAGGGGGCGAGCTGACACTGAAGCTTTCTTT,CASGSRDRGRADTEAFF
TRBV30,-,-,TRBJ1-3,TGTGCCTGGAGTGCTACAGGGACACCAGGAAACACCATATATTTT,CAWSATGTPGNTIYF
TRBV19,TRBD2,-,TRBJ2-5,TGTGCCAGTAGAAGGACTAGCTCTCAAGAGACCCAGTACTTC,CASRRTSSQETQYF
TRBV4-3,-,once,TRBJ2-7,TGCGCCAGCAGCCAAGAGAGTTATCGGGAGACGTACGAGCAGTACTTC,CASSQESYRETYEQYF
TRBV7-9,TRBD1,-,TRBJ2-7,TGTGCCAGCAGCGGTCGGAACAGGGGGAACTCCTACGAGCAGTACTTC,CASSGRNRGNSYEQYF
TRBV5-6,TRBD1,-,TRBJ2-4,TGTGCCAGCAGCTACAGGGGGGCCAAAAACATTCAGTACTTC,CASSYRGAKNIQYF
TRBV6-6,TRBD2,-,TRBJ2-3,TGTGCCAGCAGTTACGGAGGACTAGAGATTGCAGATACGCAGTATTTT,CASSYGGLEIADTQYF
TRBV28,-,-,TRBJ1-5,TGTGCCAGCAGCACAGGGAATCAGCCCCAGCATTTT,CASSTGNQPQHF
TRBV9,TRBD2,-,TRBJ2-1,TGTGCCAGCAGCGTAGGTTGGACTAGCGGGAACCATGAGCAGTTCTTC,CASSVGWTSGNHEQFF
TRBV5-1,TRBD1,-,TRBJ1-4,TGCGCCAGCAGCCTGGGGACAGGATTAAATGAAAAACTGTTTTTT,CASSLGTGLNEKLFF
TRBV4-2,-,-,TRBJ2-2,TGTGCCAGCAGCCAAGTGGGGGCCCAGAACACCGGGGAGCTGTTTTTT,CASSQVGAQNTGELFF
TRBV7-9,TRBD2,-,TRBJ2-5,TGTGCCAGCAGCCACGGACTAGAGCGTGCAGAGACCCAGTACTTC,CASSHGLERAETQYF
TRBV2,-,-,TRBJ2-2,TGTGCCAGCAGTGCGTTGCGTAACACCGGGGAGCTGTTTTTT,CASSALRNTGELFF
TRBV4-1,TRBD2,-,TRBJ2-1,TGCGCCAGCAGCCAAGGCCTAGCGGGCCTGAGCTCCTACAATGAGCAGTTCTTC,CASSQGLAGLSSYNEQFF
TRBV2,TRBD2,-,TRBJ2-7,TGTGCCAGCAGTGAGACAGCGGGGACCCTCTACGAGCAGTACTTC,CASSETAGTLYEQYF
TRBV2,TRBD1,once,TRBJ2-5,TGTGCCAGCGGAGAGACAGGGTATGTGGAGACCCAGTACTTC,CASGETGYVETQYF
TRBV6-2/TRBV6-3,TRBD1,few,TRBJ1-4,TGTGCCAGCAGTTACGGACAGGGTCCGGAAAAACTGTTTTTT,CASSYGQGPEKLFF
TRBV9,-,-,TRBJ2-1,TGTGCCAGCAGCGTATATGGATGGCAGGGTGGCGGTGAGCAGTTCTTC,CASSVYGWQGGGEQFF
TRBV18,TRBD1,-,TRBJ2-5,TGTGCCAGCTCAAAAGACAGGGTAGAGACCCAGTACTTC,CASSKDRVETQYF
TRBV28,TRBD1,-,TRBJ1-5,TGTGCCAGCAGTTCCACAGGGGGCGGACAGCCCCAGCATTTT,CASSSTGGGQPQHF
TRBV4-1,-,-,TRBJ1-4,TGCGCCAGCAGCCAAAATGGGCCTAATGAAAAACTGTTTTTT,CASSQNGPNEKLFF
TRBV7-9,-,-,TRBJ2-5,TGTGCCAGCAGCTTAGAGGCACCCCCAGGGACCCAGTACTTC,CASSLEAPPGTQYF
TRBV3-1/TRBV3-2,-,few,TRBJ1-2,TGTGCCAGCAGCCACCCAGGGGTAGGCTACACCTTC,CASSHPGVGYTF